Below are 22 T cell receptor beta chains sequenced from a single sample in a study of OX40 agonist ivuxolimab in advanced cancers. The protocol was immunoSEQ multiplex PCR, while the TCRdb copy is restricted to in-frame clones and leaves out a portion. The sample carries 45,000 to 65,000 clones, under 95% recorded once. The sample in question was CD4+ or CD8+ T cells sorted from blood, obtained in a trial of the OX40 agonist ivuxolimab. These receptors were obtained from an adult with an advanced solid tumor such as melanoma, head and neck, liver or kidney cancer.

This chain connects TRBV10-3 to TRBJ2-1; D call uncertain. The CDR3 runs 15 residues. The germline gives CDR1 ENHRY, CDR2 SYGVKD. Trimming cost V 3 bases and J 0 bases, with 9 bases left between them. CDR3 nucleotides: TGTGCCATCAGTGAAGAGCGTGTCTCCTACAATGAGCAGTTCTTC. Residues: CAISEERVSYNEQFF.

This chain joins TRBV19 and TRBJ1-2; D unresolved. Germline CDR1 and CDR2: LNHDA and SQIVND (reference sequence). Trimming cost V 3 bases and J 0 bases, with 14 bases left between them. CDR3 length: 16 amino acids. The CDR3 nucleotides are TGTGCCAGTAGTATTGAGGCAGAGCACTCTAACTATGGCTACACCTTC. As protein: CASSIEAEHSNYGYTF.

In DNA form, the CDR3 reads TGTGCCAGCAGTTTAAAGGGACAGTTCAATCAGCCCCAGCATTTT. It translates to CASSLKGQFNQPQHF. The chain is built from TRBV27 and TRBJ1-5; TRBD1 agrees at 7 bases. Germline CDR1 is MNHEY and CDR2 is SMNVEV (reference sequence). The CDR3 runs 15 residues. V shed 2 bases, J shed 3 bases, and the junction held 4 bases outside the gene matches.

The chain joins TRBV4-3 to TRBJ1-2; D gene ambiguous. The CDR3 is made up of 15 amino acids. Germline assignment: CDR1 LGHNA and CDR2 YSLEER. Deletions cut 0 bases from V and 0 bases from J, with 8 bases between. The CDR3 loop is CASSQDPETNYGYTF. CDR3 nucleotide sequence: TGCGCCAGCAGCCAAGATCCGGAGACTAACTATGGCTACACCTTC.

This sequence joins TRBV19 and TRBJ2-3; 14 nucleotides align to TRBD2. J gave up 5 bases and V 3 bases, and 7 bases lay outside the gene matches. Germline CDR1 and CDR2: LNHDA and SQIVND (reference sequence). CDR3 length equals 17 residues. CDR3 in amino acids: CASSMTSGGAGGDTQYF. The CDR3 coding sequence is TGTGCCAGTAGTATGACTAGCGGGGGGGCCGGCGGAGATACGCAGTATTTT. The full variable domain, its missing parts supplied by reference TRBV19 and TRBJ2-3, is DGGITQSPKYLFRKEGQNVTLSCEQNLNHDAMYWYRQDPGQGLRLIYYSQIVNDFQKGDIAEGYSVSREKKESFPLTVTSAQKNPTAFYLCASSMTSGGAGGDTQYFGPGTRLTVL.

V and J are TRBV6-4 and TRBJ1-1; D is undetermined. CDR3 size: 14 residues. CDR1 is MRHNA and CDR2 is SNTAGT in the germline V gene. V was pared by 6 bases and J by 1 base, with 12 bases between. This chain's CDR3 is CASRRNAGNTEAFF. CDR3 bases: TGTGCCAGCAGAAGGAACGCAGGGAACACTGAAGCTTTCTTT.

J is TRBJ2-7 and V is TRBV5-1; D is ambiguous. The V end was cut by 2 bases, the J end by 5 bases, with 11 bases between. This CDR3 spans 13 amino acids. The germline gives CDR1 SGHRS, CDR2 YFSETQ. The CDR3: CASSFRQVDEQYF. CDR3 bases: TGCGCCAGCAGCTTTCGGCAAGTGGACGAGCAGTACTTC.

The CDR3 region is CASRRPRTEAFF. CDR3 sequence (DNA): TGTGCCAGTAGGAGACCGCGCACTGAAGCTTTCTTT. This chain connects TRBV19 to TRBJ1-1, with D unclear. Trimming removed 6 bases from V and 4 bases from J, with 9 bases in between. CDR1 and CDR2 from the germline V gene are LNHDA and SQIVND (reference sequence). The CDR3 totals 12 residues. The entire variable domain, with the rest obtained from reference TRBV19 and TRBJ1-1, is as follows: DGGITQSPKYLFRKEGQNVTLSCEQNLNHDAMYWYRQDPGQGLRLIYYSQIVNDFQKGDIAEGYSVSREKKESFPLTVTSAQKNPTAFYLCASRRPRTEAFFGQGTRLTVV.

The chain carries TRBV30 and TRBJ1-6, with D tentatively TRBD1 (5 bases). The germline V gene has CDR1 GTSNPN and CDR2 SVGIG (reference sequence). The length of the CDR3 is 15 residues. Trimming cost V 0 bases and J 10 bases, with 16 bases left between them. CDR3 loop: CAWSVYAGTRSPLHF. The DNA of the CDR3 is TGTGCCTGGAGTGTATACGCAGGGACCCGATCACCCCTCCACTTT.

This clone was picked up many times. The chain is built from TRBV5-4 and TRBJ2-1; TRBD2 matches at 7 bases. The ends lost 4 bases at V and 2 bases at J; junction bases unmatched: 6. The germline V gene has CDR1 SGHNT and CDR2 YYREEE (reference sequence). CDR3 length: 15 amino acids. CDR3 DNA: TGTGCCAGCAGCCACATCAGCGGGACCTACAATGAGCAGTTCTTC. Its protein product is CASSHISGTYNEQFF.

This rearrangement joins TRBV5-6 to TRBJ1-2; perhaps TRBD1 as D (5 bases). V was cut by 5 bases and J by 4 bases, with 12 bases left in between. The CDR3 has 13 amino acids. Germline CDR1 reads SGHDT; CDR2 reads YYEEEE. The CDR3 reads CASRTWGTYGYTF. The CDR3, as DNA: TGTGCCAGCAGGACATGGGGCACCTATGGCTACACCTTC.

This chain connects TRBV14 to TRBJ1-2, with D possibly matching TRBD1 (6 bases). This CDR3 spans 15 amino acids. Germline V CDR1 and CDR2: SGHDN, FVKESK. The V end lost 4 bases, the J end lost 4 bases, and 16 bases lay between the germline ends. The CDR3 DNA reads TGTGCCAGCAGCCCCAACCCACAGGGACTCTATGGCTACACCTTC. This encodes CASSPNPQGLYGYTF.

This sequence joins TRBV7-9 and TRBJ1-2; D ambiguous. Germline loops: CDR1 SEHNR, CDR2 FQNEAQ (reference sequence). The V gene lost 1 base and the J gene lost 3 bases, with 18 bases spanning the gap. This CDR3 contains 17 residues. CDR3 coding DNA: TGTGCCAGCAGCTTAGTAGGCCGGGAGGCGCGGGACTATGGCTACACCTTC. Amino acid sequence: CASSLVGREARDYGYTF.

The rearrangement uses TRBV9 and TRBJ2-2, with TRBD2 identical over 8 bases. The CDR3 covers 15 residues. V lost 4 bases, J lost 6 bases, and 8 bases stayed unmatched. The germline V gene has CDR1 SGDLS and CDR2 YYNGEE. CDR3 region: CASSYSGTGAGELFF. The CDR3 DNA is TGTGCCAGCAGCTATAGCGGGACGGGGGCCGGGGAGCTGTTTTTT. Supplemented by reference TRBV9 and TRBJ2-2, the full variable domain reads DSGVTQTPKHLITATGQRVTLRCSPRSGDLSVYWYQQSLDQGLQFLIQYYNGEERAKGNILERFSAQQFPDLHSELNLSSLELGDSALYFCASSYSGTGAGELFFGEGSRLTVL.

The chain combines TRBV21-1 with TRBJ2-3; TRBD1, the table's D call, lacks a check against the DNA. TRBV21-1 is annotated as a pseudogene. This CDR3 spans 17 amino acids. The CDR3 region has the DNA TGTGCCAGCAGCAAAGAGCAGACAGGGTTCATCACAGATACGCAGTATTTT. Protein product: CASSKEQTGFITDTQYF.

The V call is TRBV27, the J call TRBJ1-1, with D possibly matching TRBD1 (5 bases). CDR1 is MNHEY and CDR2 is SMNVEV in the germline V gene (reference sequence). This CDR3 has 14 residues. With 8 bases removed from V and 3 bases from J, the gap between germline ends came to 16 bases. The CDR3, as DNA: TGTGCCAGCGGCGTACTAGGAGGGGACACTGAAGCTTTCTTT. Encoded protein: CASGVLGGDTEAFF.

The genes are TRBV6-6 and TRBJ2-3; 7 bases are a match to TRBD2. Looked up from germline, CDR1 is MNHNY and CDR2 is SVGAGI (reference sequence). This CDR3 has 15 residues. V trimming: 6 bases; J trimming: 4 bases; junction bases outside the gene matches: 10. The CDR3 is CASSSWAGEADTQYF. DNA of the CDR3: TGTGCCAGCAGCTCCTGGGCGGGAGAGGCAGATACGCAGTATTTT.

The chain combines TRBV11-2 with TRBJ2-1, with D uncertain. V was trimmed by 0 bases and J by 3 bases, leaving 12 bases between them. CDR1 SGHAT and CDR2 FQNNGV come from the germline V gene. The CDR3 is 16 residues long. CDR3 loop: CASSLDGQNYYNEQFF. The CDR3 DNA sequence: TGTGCCAGCAGCTTAGATGGGCAGAATTACTACAATGAGCAGTTCTTC. The whole variable domain, filled in from reference TRBV11-2 and TRBJ2-1, reads EAGVAQSPRYKIIEKRQSVAFWCNPISGHATLYWYQQILGQGPKLLIQFQNNGVVDDSQLPKDRFSAERLKGVDSTLKIQPAKLEDSAVYLCASSLDGQNYYNEQFFGPGTRLTVL.

This CDR3 reads CASSPHGVGAEDYGYTF. DNA of the CDR3: TGTGCCAGCAGCCCTCACGGAGTGGGGGCAGAAGACTATGGCTACACCTTC. This chain joins TRBV7-9 and TRBJ1-2; D might be TRBD1 (6 bases). With 5 bases removed from V and 3 bases from J, the gap between germline ends came to 22 bases. The CDR3 consists of 17 residues. Germline CDR1 is SEHNR and CDR2 is FQNEAQ (reference sequence).

The chain carries TRBV19 and TRBJ2-3; weak D call: TRBD2 (5 bases). V shed 7 bases and J shed 3 bases, with 23 bases lying between them. Germline values: CDR1 LNHDA, CDR2 SQIVND (reference sequence). This CDR3 is built from 17 residues. CDR3 sequence reads: CASTPYGGSIVTDTQYF. The CDR3 DNA sequence: TGTGCCAGTACCCCCTACGGCGGGTCAATAGTTACAGATACGCAGTATTTT.

The rearrangement uses TRBV5-4 and TRBJ2-7; 10 bases are a match to TRBD1. The CDR3 spans 15 residues. Germline trimming cut 4 bases from V and 5 bases from J; bases unmatched to any gene: 9. Germline-derived CDR1 and CDR2 are SGHNT and YYREEE (reference sequence). In DNA form, the CDR3 reads TGTGCCAGCAGCGCTCCGGGACAGGGGAAGAACGAGCAGTACTTC. Amino acid sequence: CASSAPGQGKNEQYF.

The chain recombines TRBV7-9 with TRBJ2-5; perhaps D is TRBD1 or TRBD2 (5 bases each). Germline loops: CDR1 SEHNR, CDR2 FQNEAQ (reference sequence). Trimming left V 2 bases short and J 7 bases short, with 23 bases between. The CDR3 has 17 residues. The CDR3 nucleotides are TGTGCCAGCAGCTTACCAACAATCGGGACGGTGAAAGGGACCCAGTACTTC. Amino acids: CASSLPTIGTVKGTQYF.